Below are 7 T cell receptor beta chains sequenced from a single sample in a study of blood T cell repertoires in COVID-19. Sequencing was performed with immunoSEQ multiplex PCR; in TCRdb, only in-frame clones are kept and a portion is missing. The profile shows under 150,000 clones, approximately 84% of them singletons. Sequencing input: PBMCs or T cells enriched from blood (not recorded which). These receptors were taken from a man in his fifties or sixties in a cohort exposed to, infected with or recovered from COVID-19 (not recorded which).

The chain has TRBV4-1 and TRBJ2-1; 11 nucleotides line up with TRBD2. The CDR3 runs 17 residues. The J segment lost 6 bases and the V segment lost 4 bases, leaving 11 bases of the junction unmatched. Germline V CDR1 and CDR2: MGHRA, YSYEKL. The CDR3: CASSLLTMLAGGNEQFF. CDR3 nucleotide sequence: TGCGCCAGCAGCCTCCTGACCATGCTAGCGGGAGGCAATGAGCAGTTCTTC.

The CDR3 coding sequence is TGTGCCAGCACCCTTATTGCCCGGGGGGGGCAATGGAACAATGAGCAGTTCTTC. As protein: CASTLIARGGQWNNEQFF. The rearrangement joins TRBV28 to TRBJ2-1; TRBD2 matches 8 bases. Germline loops: CDR1 MDHEN, CDR2 SYDVKM. The CDR3 extends over 18 amino acids. V lost 7 bases to trimming and J lost 5 bases; unmatched junction nucleotides: 19. Supplemented by reference TRBV28 and TRBJ2-1, the full variable domain reads DVKVTQSSRYLVKRTGEKVFLECVQDMDHENMFWYRQDPGLGLRLIYFSYDVKMKEKGDIPEGYSVSREKKERFSLILESASTNQTSMYLCASTLIARGGQWNNEQFFGPGTRLTVL.

V gene TRBV6-5 combines with J gene TRBJ1-3; 7 nucleotides align to TRBD1. The CDR3 contains 16 residues. The V gene end was trimmed by 0 bases and the J gene end by 0 bases; junction bases not matched to a gene: 2. In germline, CDR1 is MNHEY, CDR2 SVGAGI. The DNA of the CDR3 is TGTGCCAGCAGTTACTCGGACAGGTCCTCTGGAAACACCATATATTTT. The encoded protein is CASSYSDRSSGNTIYF.

DNA of the CDR3: TGTGCCTGCTCACTGGGGGGGCCCCAAACTGAGCAGTTCTTC. This translates into CACSLGGPQTEQFF. The chain couples TRBV6-5 to TRBJ2-1; possible D gene TRBD2, 7 bases. CDR3 size: 14 residues. V was cut by 11 bases and J by 9 bases, with 23 bases left in between. Germline assignment: CDR1 MNHEY and CDR2 SVGAGI.

V and J are TRBV4-1 and TRBJ2-7, with TRBD1 identical over 8 bases. This CDR3 region has 15 residues. V lost 2 bases, J lost 1 base, and 4 bases stayed unmatched. Germline loops: CDR1 MGHRA, CDR2 YSYEKL. CDR3 nucleotide sequence: TGCGCCAGCAGCCAAAGACAGGGGATATCCTACGAGCAGTACTTC. Its protein product is CASSQRQGISYEQYF.

The CDR3 region has the DNA TGCGCCAGCAGCCAAGCGGCGGGAGATACGCAGTATTTT. This encodes CASSQAAGDTQYF. The chain has TRBV4-1 and TRBJ2-3, with a tentative D call TRBD2 (5 bases). CDR1 MGHRA and CDR2 YSYEKL come from the germline V gene. Trimming shortened V by 1 base and J by 5 bases, and 7 bases separated the two germline ends. The CDR3 contains 13 residues.

This chain connects TRBV19 to TRBJ2-7; maybe TRBD2 (7 bases). The germline gives CDR1 LNHDA, CDR2 SQIVND (reference sequence). This CDR3 has 11 amino acids. V lost 6 bases, J lost 6 bases, and 9 bases lay in between. CDR3 in DNA: TGTGCCAGTAGAGGGGGGGGCGAGCAGTACTTC. As protein: CASRGGGEQYF.